This T cell receptor (beta chain) was identified during a study of T cell repertoires in cytomegalovirus infection. TCRdb processed the reads anew with MiXCR; each CDR3 protein has one entry. Of some 250,000 distinct CDR3 sequences in the sample, roughly 10% are singletons; the top ten hold around 15%. This clonotype was counted only a few times. Its matching antigen is unknown. CDR1 is SEHNR, CDR2 FQNEAQ, per germline (reference sequence). With 5 bases clipped from V and 3 bases from J, the junction kept 7 bases outside the gene matches. This CDR3 region has 15 residues. Regarding the study as a whole: Of the TCR beta families, the public ones yielded a cumulative frequency that identified carriers of CMV plus the relevant HLA. Across the ex vivo response, the dominant clonotypes were HLA-C-restricted CMV-specific TCR beta clonotypes.

The sample taken for sequencing was PBMCs. This sequence was found in a human donor in good health (CMV status not recorded). Some clones in this sample may be carry-over from other donors' samples. J is TRBJ2-3 and V is TRBV7-9, with 8 bases aligning to TRBD2. Here the CDR3 DNA reads TGTGCCAGCAGCCTGAGCGGGGGTCTAACAGATACGCAGTATTTT. Translated: CASSLSGGLTDTQYF. Supplemented by reference TRBV7-9 and TRBJ2-3, the full variable domain reads DTGVSQNPRHKITKRGQNVTFRCDPISEHNRLYWYRQTLGQGPEFLTYFQNEAQLEKSRLLSDRFSAERPKGSFSTLEIQRTEQGDSAMYLCASSLSGGLTDTQYFGPGTRLTVL.